These 2 T cell receptor beta chains came from one sample sequenced in a study of OX40 agonist ivuxolimab in advanced cancers. Sequenced by immunoSEQ multiplex PCR; TCRdb stores in-frame clones only, minus some. The sample lists 30,000 to 40,000 clones, less than 85% occurring once. The specimen was CD4+ or CD8+ T cells sorted from blood, collected in a trial of the OX40 agonist ivuxolimab. The receptors here all came from an adult with an advanced solid tumor such as melanoma, head and neck, liver or kidney cancer.

The chain uses TRBV9 and TRBJ2-7; 11 bases line up with TRBD1. Losses at the gene ends were 0 bases for V and 4 bases for J; bases not matched to a gene: 3. This CDR3 is 15 amino acids long. Germline CDR1 is SGDLS and CDR2 is YYNGEE. CDR3 coding DNA: TGTGCCAGCAGCGTAGCTGGGACAGGGGGGTACGAGCAGTACTTC. This translates into CASSVAGTGGYEQYF.

The chain recombines TRBV6-5 with TRBJ2-7; 11 bases map to TRBD2. The CDR3 is made up of 15 amino acids. Germline V gives CDR1 MNHEY, CDR2 SVGAGI. With 6 bases clipped from V and 4 bases from J, the junction kept 8 bases outside the gene matches. CDR3 in DNA: TGTGCCAGCAGAAAGCCTAGCGGGGGGTGGTACGAGCAGTACTTC. Residues: CASRKPSGGWYEQYF.